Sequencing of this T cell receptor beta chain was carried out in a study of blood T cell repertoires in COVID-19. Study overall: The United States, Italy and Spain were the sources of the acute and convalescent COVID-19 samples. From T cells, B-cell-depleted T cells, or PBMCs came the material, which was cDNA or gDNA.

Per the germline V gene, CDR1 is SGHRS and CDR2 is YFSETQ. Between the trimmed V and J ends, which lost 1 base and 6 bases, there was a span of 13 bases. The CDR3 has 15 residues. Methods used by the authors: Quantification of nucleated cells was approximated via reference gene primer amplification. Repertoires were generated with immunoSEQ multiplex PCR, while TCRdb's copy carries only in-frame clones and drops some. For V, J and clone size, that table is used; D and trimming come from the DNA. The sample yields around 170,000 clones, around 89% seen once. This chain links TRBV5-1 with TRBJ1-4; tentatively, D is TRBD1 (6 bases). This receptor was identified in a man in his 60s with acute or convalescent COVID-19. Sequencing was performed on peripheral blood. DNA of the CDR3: TGCGCCAGCAGCTTGATGGGGGCTGTGGATGAAAAACTGTTTTTT. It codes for CASSLMGAVDEKLFF.